This entry lists 15 T cell receptor beta chains sequenced from one sample in a study of cytomegalovirus exposure and HLA in healthy donors. With 60 Vbeta and 13 Jbeta primers, the PCR was carried out. Here immunoSEQ multiplex PCR was the method, and the copy in TCRdb shows in-frame clones only, minus some. The repertoire holds about 180,000 clones, with around 80% as singletons. Input material: PBMCs. Receptors originate from a girl aged 5-17 years in good health and CMV-seropositive.

The V call is TRBV6-1, the J call TRBJ1-5; 8 positions agree with TRBD1. Germline lookup yields CDR1 MNHNS and CDR2 SASEGT. The CDR3 runs to 14 residues. V gave up 6 bases and J gave up 5 bases; unmatched junction bases: 6. The CDR3 DNA is TGTGCCAGCAGCCTCAGACAGGGGTATCAGCCCCAGCATTTT. It specifies CASSLRQGYQPQHF.

This chain links TRBV7-8 with TRBJ2-7; D may be TRBD1 (6 bases). The CDR3 consists of 16 residues. Per the germline V gene, CDR1 is SGHVS and CDR2 is FQNEAQ. V shed 6 bases and J shed 2 bases, with 20 bases lying between them. CDR3: CASSPAVGGVTYEQYF. In nucleotides, the CDR3 is TGTGCCAGCAGTCCTGCAGTTGGGGGCGTCACCTACGAGCAGTACTTC. The entire variable domain, with the rest obtained from reference TRBV7-8 and TRBJ2-7, is as follows: GAGVSQSPRYKVAKRGQDVALRCDPISGHVSLFWYQQALGQGPEFLTYFQNEAQLDKSGLPSDRFFAERPEGSVSTLKIQRTQQEDSAVYLCASSPAVGGVTYEQYFGPGTRLTVT.

The rearrangement links TRBV6-5 to TRBJ1-1; 10 bases line up with TRBD1. There are 13 residues in the CDR3. Germline V CDR1 and CDR2: MNHEY, SVGAGI. With V trimmed by 5 bases and J by 5 bases, 2 bases remained unmatched. The DNA of the CDR3 is TGTGCCAGCAGTGCGGGACAGGGGACTGAAGCTTTCTTT. This codes for CASSAGQGTEAFF.

The chain recombines TRBV29-1 with TRBJ2-3, with 11 bases that match TRBD2. The CDR3 loop spans 13 amino acids. From germline, CDR1 is SQVTM and CDR2 ANQGSEA. V was pared by 4 bases and J by 6 bases, with 3 bases of the junction left unmatched. The CDR3 spells CSVVLAGGDTQYF. The CDR3 nucleotides are TGCAGCGTTGTGCTAGCGGGGGGCGATACGCAGTATTTT.

This clone was found once. CDR3 DNA: TGTGCCAGCAGCTTATGGGGGACAGGGGGTCCATTCCGCATGAACACTGAAGCTTTCTTT. This translates into CASSLWGTGGPFRMNTEAFF. V gene TRBV7-6 combines with J gene TRBJ1-1, with 11 positions matching TRBD1. The CDR3 contains 20 residues. V lost 2 bases, J lost 0 bases, and 14 bases stayed unmatched. Germline V CDR1 and CDR2: SGHVS, FNYEAQ.

V gene TRBV7-6 combines with J gene TRBJ2-3; 12 positions agree with TRBD2. There are 16 residues in the CDR3. The V segment lost 5 bases and the J segment 5 bases; nucleotides outside the gene matches: 8. Germline values: CDR1 SGHVS, CDR2 FNYEAQ. The CDR3 region is CASSPSGRAEKDTQYF. As DNA, the CDR3 is TGTGCCAGCAGCCCTAGCGGGAGGGCCGAGAAAGATACGCAGTATTTT.

The chain carries TRBV6-6 and TRBJ2-7; a weak D match, TRBD2 (6 bases). V was pared by 4 bases and J by 1 base, with 14 bases between. The CDR3 has 15 amino acids. CDR1 is MNHNY and CDR2 is SVGAGI in the germline V gene (reference sequence). The DNA for the CDR3 is TGTGCCAGCAGTTCTTCCGGGACTGGGTCCTACGAGCAGTACTTC. Translated, it gives CASSSSGTGSYEQYF.

The chain couples TRBV25-1 to TRBJ1-2, with 7 bases identical to TRBD1. Germline values: CDR1 MGHDK, CDR2 SYGVNS. This CDR3 is built from 15 residues. Trimming removed 0 bases from V and 8 bases from J; junction bases left unmatched: 9. DNA for the CDR3: TGTGCCAGCAGTGAATATTCAGACAGGGTTGGAGGCTACACCTTC. Its protein is CASSEYSDRVGGYTF.

The J gene is TRBJ2-1, the V gene TRBV7-2; no clear D. The V and J ends lost 3 bases and 9 bases respectively, with 6 bases between them. The V gene's germline CDR1 is SGHTA and CDR2 FQGNSA. This CDR3 region has 11 residues. In DNA, the CDR3 is TGTGCCAGCAGCTTGAGCGTTGAGCAGTTCTTC. Protein product: CASSLSVEQFF.

The CDR3, as DNA: TGCGCCAGCAGCCATGGAAGACTAGCGGACGAATTTGGCGGGAACGAGCAGTACTTC. Translation gives CASSHGRLADEFGGNEQYF. This chain uses TRBV4-1 with TRBJ2-7; 9 positions match TRBD2. CDR1 is MGHRA and CDR2 is YSYEKL in the germline V gene. This CDR3 has 19 residues. Trimming at V came to 3 bases and at J to 5 bases, leaving 20 bases not matched to a gene.

V usage is TRBV7-8 and J usage is TRBJ2-4; possibly TRBD2 for D (5 bases). Germline lookup yields CDR1 SGHVS and CDR2 FQNEAQ. V was pared by 0 bases and J by 7 bases, with 7 bases between. The CDR3 covers 13 residues. As DNA, the CDR3 is TGTGCCAGCAGCTTAGCCGGGGTGAACATTCAGTACTTC. As protein: CASSLAGVNIQYF.

This clone appeared once. The gene calls are TRBV2 and TRBJ2-7; maybe TRBD1 (6 bases). The germline CDR1 and CDR2 sequences are SNHLY and FYNNEI. Trimming took 3 bases from V and 5 from J, leaving 11 bases between them. There are 13 residues in the CDR3. CDR3 protein: CASSDRGVDEQYF. The CDR3 DNA reads as TGTGCCAGCAGTGACAGGGGCGTTGACGAGCAGTACTTC.

The CDR3 sequence is CASSLSGSSYNEQFF. Here the CDR3 DNA reads TGTGCCAGCAGCCTTAGCGGGAGCTCCTACAATGAGCAGTTCTTC. This chain connects TRBV7-2 to TRBJ2-1; 9 bases are shared with TRBD2. Germline lookup yields CDR1 SGHTA and CDR2 FQGNSA. The CDR3 is 15 amino acids. With 5 bases clipped from V and 0 bases from J, the junction kept 2 bases outside the gene matches.

The rearrangement joins TRBV5-1 to TRBJ1-1; 8 bases line up with TRBD1. Trimming at V came to 0 bases and at J to 11 bases, leaving 6 bases not matched to a gene. CDR1 is SGHRS, CDR2 YFSETQ, per germline. There are 13 residues in the CDR3. The CDR3 DNA follows: TGCGCCAGCAGCTTGGACGTGACAGGGGCGGCTTTCTTT. This encodes CASSLDVTGAAFF.

The rearrangement links TRBV7-3 to TRBJ2-1; 12 bases map to TRBD2. This CDR3 contains 15 residues. V shed 3 bases, J shed 8 bases, and the junction held 5 bases outside the gene matches. Germline values: CDR1 SGHTA, CDR2 FQGTGA. The DNA of the CDR3 is TGTGCCAGCAGCTTGACTAGCGGGAGCCCCCATGAGCAGTTCTTC. This sequence encodes CASSLTSGSPHEQFF.